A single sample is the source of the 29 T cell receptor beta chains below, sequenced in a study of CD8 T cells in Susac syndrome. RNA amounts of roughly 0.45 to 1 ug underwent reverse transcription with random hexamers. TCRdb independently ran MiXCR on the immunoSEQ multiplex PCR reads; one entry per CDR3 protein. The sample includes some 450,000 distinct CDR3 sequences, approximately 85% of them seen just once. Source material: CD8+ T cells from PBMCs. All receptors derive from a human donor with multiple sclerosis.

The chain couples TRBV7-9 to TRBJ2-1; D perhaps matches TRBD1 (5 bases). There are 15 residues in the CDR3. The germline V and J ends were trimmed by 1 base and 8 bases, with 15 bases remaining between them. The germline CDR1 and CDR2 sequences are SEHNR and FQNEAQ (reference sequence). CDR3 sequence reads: CASSLDGQGLHEQFF. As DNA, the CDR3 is TGTGCCAGCAGCTTAGATGGGCAGGGTCTACATGAGCAGTTCTTC.

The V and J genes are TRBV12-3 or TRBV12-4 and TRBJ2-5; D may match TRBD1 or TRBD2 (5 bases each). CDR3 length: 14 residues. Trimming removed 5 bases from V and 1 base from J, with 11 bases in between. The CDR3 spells CASSPGRIQETQYF. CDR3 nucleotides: TGTGCCAGCAGTCCGGGACGCATCCAAGAGACCCAGTACTTC.

CDR3 sequence: CAWMNGAHVGYTF. Written as DNA, the CDR3 is TGTGCCTGGATGAACGGCGCCCACGTGGGCTACACCTTC. This sequence joins TRBV30 and TRBJ1-2; D is uncertain. Per the germline V gene, CDR1 is GTSNPN and CDR2 is SVGIG (reference sequence). V dropped 4 bases and J dropped 8 bases, with 17 bases sitting between them. The CDR3 covers 13 residues.

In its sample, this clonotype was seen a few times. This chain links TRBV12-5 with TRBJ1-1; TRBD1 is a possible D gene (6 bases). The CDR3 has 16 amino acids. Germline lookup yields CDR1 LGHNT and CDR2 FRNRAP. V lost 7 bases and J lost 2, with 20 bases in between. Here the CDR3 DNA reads TGTGCTAGTGAACCTCCTCAGGGGAGGGTTAACACTGAAGCTTTCTTT. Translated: CASEPPQGRVNTEAFF.

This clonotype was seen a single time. In DNA, the CDR3 is TGTGCCAGCAGCGCCCCCGGGACAGGGTTTTCCGGGGAGCTGTTTTTT. Amino acids: CASSAPGTGFSGELFF. The J gene is TRBJ2-2, the V gene TRBV13; TRBD1 matches at 9 bases. Per germline, CDR1 PRHDT and CDR2 FYEKMQ (reference sequence). The CDR3 runs to 16 residues. V shed 5 bases and J 6 bases; nucleotides not matched to a gene: 10.

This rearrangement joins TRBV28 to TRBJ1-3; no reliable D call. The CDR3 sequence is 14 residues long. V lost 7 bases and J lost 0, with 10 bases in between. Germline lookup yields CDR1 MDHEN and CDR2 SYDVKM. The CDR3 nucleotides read TGTGCCAGCACCCCCGGGAGCTCTGGAAACACCATATATTTT. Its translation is CASTPGSSGNTIYF.

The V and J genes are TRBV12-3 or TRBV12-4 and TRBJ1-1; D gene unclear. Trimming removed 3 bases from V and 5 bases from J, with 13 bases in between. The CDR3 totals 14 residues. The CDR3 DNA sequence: TGTGCCAGCAGTTTTATCGGTCGTCAGACTGAAGCTTTCTTT. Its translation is CASSFIGRQTEAFF.

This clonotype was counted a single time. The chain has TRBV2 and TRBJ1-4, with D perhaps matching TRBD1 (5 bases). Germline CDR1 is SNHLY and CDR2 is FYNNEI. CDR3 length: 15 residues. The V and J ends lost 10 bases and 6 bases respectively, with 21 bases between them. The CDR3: CATILREQDYEKLFF. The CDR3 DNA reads TGTGCCACTATACTTAGGGAACAGGATTATGAAAAACTGTTTTTT.

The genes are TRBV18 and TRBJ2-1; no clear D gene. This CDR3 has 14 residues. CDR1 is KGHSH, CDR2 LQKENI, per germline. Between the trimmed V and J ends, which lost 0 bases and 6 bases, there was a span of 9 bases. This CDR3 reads CASSPPVQINEQFF. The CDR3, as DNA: TGTGCCAGCTCACCACCGGTCCAGATCAATGAGCAGTTCTTC.

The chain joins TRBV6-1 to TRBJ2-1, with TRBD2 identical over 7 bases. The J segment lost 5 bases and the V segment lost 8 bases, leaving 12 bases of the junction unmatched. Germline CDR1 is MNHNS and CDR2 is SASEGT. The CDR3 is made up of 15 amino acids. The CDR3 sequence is CASRGLPTPDNEQFF. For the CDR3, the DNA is TGTGCCAGCCGGGGACTACCCACCCCTGACAATGAGCAGTTCTTC.

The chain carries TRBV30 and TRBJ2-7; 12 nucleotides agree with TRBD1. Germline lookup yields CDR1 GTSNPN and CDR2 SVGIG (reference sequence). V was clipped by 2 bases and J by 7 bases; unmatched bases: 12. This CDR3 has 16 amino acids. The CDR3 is CAWSSWDRGPPGEQYF. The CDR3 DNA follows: TGTGCCTGGAGTTCTTGGGACAGGGGGCCTCCGGGGGAGCAGTACTTC.

CDR3 amino acids: CASSGLRHHQETQYF. CDR3 coding DNA: TGTGCCAGTTCCGGACTGCGTCACCACCAAGAGACCCAGTACTTC. V is TRBV11-2 and J is TRBJ2-5; D may be TRBD2 (5 bases). Trimming took off 9 bases at V and 0 bases at J, with 17 bases between the two ends. The CDR3 loop spans 15 amino acids. The germline V gene encodes CDR1 SGHAT and CDR2 FQNNGV.

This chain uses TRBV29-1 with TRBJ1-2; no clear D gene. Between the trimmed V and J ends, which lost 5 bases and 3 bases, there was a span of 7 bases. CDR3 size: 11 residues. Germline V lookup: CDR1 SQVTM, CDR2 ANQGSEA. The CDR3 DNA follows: TGCAGCGTTCGGACGGACTATGGCTACACCTTC. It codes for CSVRTDYGYTF.

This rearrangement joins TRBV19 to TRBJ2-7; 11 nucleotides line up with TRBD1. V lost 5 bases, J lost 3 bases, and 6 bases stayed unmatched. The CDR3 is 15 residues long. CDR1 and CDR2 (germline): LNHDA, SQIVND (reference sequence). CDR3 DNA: TGTGCCAGTAGTGCCCCGGGACAGGGGGACTACGAGCAGTACTTC. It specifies CASSAPGQGDYEQYF.

The CDR3 reads CASSSRDRGTEAFF. Here the CDR3 DNA reads TGTGCCAGCAGCTCCCGGGACAGGGGCACTGAAGCTTTCTTT. The chain employs TRBV5-4 and TRBJ1-1, with 10 bases identical to TRBD1. This CDR3 comprises 14 residues. The trim removed 3 bases at V and 4 bases at J, leaving 3 bases unmatched. Germline-derived CDR1 and CDR2 are SGHNT and YYREEE (reference sequence).

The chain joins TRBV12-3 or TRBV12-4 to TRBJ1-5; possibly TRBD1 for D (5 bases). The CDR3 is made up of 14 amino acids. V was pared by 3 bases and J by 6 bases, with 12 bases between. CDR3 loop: CASSFRAWRQPQHF. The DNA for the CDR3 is TGTGCCAGCAGTTTCAGGGCGTGGCGTCAGCCCCAGCATTTT.

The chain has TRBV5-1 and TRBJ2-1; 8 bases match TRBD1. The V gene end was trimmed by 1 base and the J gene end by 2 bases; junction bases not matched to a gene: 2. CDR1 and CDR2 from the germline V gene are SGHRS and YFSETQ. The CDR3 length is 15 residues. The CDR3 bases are TGCGCCAGCAGCTTGAGGACAGGGACCTACAATGAGCAGTTCTTC. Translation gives CASSLRTGTYNEQFF.

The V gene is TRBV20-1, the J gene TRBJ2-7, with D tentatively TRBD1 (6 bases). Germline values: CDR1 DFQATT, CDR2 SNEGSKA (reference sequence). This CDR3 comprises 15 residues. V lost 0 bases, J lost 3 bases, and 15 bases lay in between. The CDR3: CSARDRDKTVYEQYF. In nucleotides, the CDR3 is TGCAGTGCTAGAGACCGGGACAAGACCGTCTACGAGCAGTACTTC.

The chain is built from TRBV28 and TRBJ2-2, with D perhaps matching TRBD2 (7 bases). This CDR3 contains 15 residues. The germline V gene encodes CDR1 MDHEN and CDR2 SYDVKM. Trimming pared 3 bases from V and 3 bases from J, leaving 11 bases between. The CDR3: CASSLQGGDTGELFF. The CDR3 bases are TGTGCCAGCAGTTTGCAAGGGGGGGACACCGGGGAGCTGTTTTTT.

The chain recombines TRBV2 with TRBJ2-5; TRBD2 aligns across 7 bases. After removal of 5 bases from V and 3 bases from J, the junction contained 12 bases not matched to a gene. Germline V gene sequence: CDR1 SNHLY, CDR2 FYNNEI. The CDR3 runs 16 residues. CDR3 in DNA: TGTGCCAGCAGTCACCCCTCTCTAGCGGAAGAAGAGACCCAGTACTTC. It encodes CASSHPSLAEEETQYF.

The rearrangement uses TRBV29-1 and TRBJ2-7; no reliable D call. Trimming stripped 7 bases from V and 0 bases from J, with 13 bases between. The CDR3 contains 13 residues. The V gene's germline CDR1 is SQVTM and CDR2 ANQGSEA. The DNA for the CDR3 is TGCAGCGCTTTTACGGACCGCTCCTACGAGCAGTACTTC. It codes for CSAFTDRSYEQYF.

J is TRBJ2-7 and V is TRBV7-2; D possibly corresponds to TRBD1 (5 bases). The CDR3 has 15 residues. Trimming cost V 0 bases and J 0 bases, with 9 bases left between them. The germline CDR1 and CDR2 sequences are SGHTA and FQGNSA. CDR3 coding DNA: TGTGCCAGCAGCTTAGCGCGAGACAGCTCCTACGAGCAGTACTTC. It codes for CASSLARDSSYEQYF.

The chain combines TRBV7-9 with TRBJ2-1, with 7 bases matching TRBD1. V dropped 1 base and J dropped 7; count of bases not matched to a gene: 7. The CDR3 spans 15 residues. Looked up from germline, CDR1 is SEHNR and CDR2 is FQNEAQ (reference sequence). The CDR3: CASSLVGQVGNEQFF. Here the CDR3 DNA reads TGTGCCAGCAGCTTAGTAGGACAGGTCGGAAATGAGCAGTTCTTC.

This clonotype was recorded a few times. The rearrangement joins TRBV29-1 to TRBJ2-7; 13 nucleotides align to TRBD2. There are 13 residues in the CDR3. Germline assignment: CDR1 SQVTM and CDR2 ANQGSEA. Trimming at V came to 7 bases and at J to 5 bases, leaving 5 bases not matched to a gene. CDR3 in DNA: TGCAGCGCCGCCGGGACTAGCGGGAACGAGCAGTACTTC. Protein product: CSAAGTSGNEQYF.

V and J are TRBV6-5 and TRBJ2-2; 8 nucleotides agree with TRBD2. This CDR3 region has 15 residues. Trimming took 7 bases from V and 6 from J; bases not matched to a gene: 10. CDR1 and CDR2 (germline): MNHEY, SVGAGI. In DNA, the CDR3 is TGTGCCAGCACCCTGGTAGCGGGGTACCCCGGGGAGCTGTTTTTT. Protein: CASTLVAGYPGELFF.

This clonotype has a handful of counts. DNA for the CDR3: TGTGCCAGCAGTTTTGGGACAGAGAACACTGAAGCTTTCTTT. Translating gives CASSFGTENTEAFF. The chain is built from TRBV27 and TRBJ1-1, with 7 positions matching TRBD1. In germline, CDR1 is MNHEY, CDR2 SMNVEV (reference sequence). The CDR3 loop spans 14 amino acids. The J segment lost 1 base and the V segment lost 3 bases, leaving 2 bases of the junction unmatched.

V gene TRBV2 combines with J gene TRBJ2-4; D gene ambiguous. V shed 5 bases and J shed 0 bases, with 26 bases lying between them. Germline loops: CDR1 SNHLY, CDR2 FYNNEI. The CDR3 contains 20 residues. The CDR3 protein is CASSHLRAPDVETAKNIQYF. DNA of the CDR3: TGTGCCAGCAGTCACCTCAGAGCCCCCGATGTCGAAACAGCCAAAAACATTCAGTACTTC.

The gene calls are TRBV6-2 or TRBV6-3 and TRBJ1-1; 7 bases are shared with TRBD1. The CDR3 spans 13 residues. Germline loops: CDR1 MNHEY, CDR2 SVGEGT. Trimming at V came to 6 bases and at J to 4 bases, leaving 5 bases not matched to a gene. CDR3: CASRDRLSTEAFF. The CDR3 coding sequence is TGTGCCAGCAGGGACAGGCTGAGCACTGAAGCTTTCTTT.

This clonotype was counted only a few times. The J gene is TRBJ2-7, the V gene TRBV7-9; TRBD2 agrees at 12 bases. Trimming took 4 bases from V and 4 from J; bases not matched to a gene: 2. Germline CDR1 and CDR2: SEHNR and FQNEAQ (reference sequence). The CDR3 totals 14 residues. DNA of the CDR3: TGTGCCAGCAGCTGGACTAGCGGGGATTACGAGCAGTACTTC. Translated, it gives CASSWTSGDYEQYF.